In its sample, the clone carrying this T cell receptor (beta chain) was seen many times. Antigen: not known. The junction shows a germline mismatch at one end, possibly a read error. These data are taken from a study of esophageal squamous cell carcinoma under preoperative chemotherapy. Whole-study context: Both tumor-infiltrating lymphocytes and peripheral blood T cells were profiled.

CDR1 and CDR2 from the germline V gene are SSHAT and FNYEAQ (reference sequence). The CDR3 sequence is 14 residues long. Study-level results: After treatment, tumor-infiltrating lymphocytes apparently came partly from blood T cells. Clonal contraction, more than amplification, hit abundant clones after paclitaxel-nedaplatin.

Time point indicated: before preoperative PTX-NDP chemotherapy. Before surgery, patients were given preoperative paclitaxel-nedaplatin chemotherapy. In TCRdb, the PCR reads were re-called with MiXCR into one record per CDR3 protein. The table lists 13,000 or so distinct CDR3 sequences, approximately 50% of them singletons. The rearrangement uses TRBV7-7 and TRBJ2-1; D is possibly TRBD1 or TRBD2 (5 bases each). This material was acquired from a patient given preoperative chemotherapy. This receptor was taken from a human donor with esophageal squamous cell carcinoma. The donor label of this sample is uncertain. DNA of the CDR3: TGTGCTAGCAGCCCGGGACCCGTTCACCACGAGCAGTTCTTC. Protein product: CASSPGPVHHEQFF.